This is a list of T cell receptor beta chains from one sample in a study of shared clonotypes between healthy human individuals. The table came from immunoSEQ multiplex PCR; TCRdb's copy has only in-frame clones and leaves some out. The data show fewer than 800,000 clones, about 91% seen once. Sequencing used naive CD8+ T cells sorted from blood. The receptors shown here come from a young man in good health. Each CDR3 is given with its conserved first and last residue. D genes are given only for firm matches. The size of a clone is reported for some rows only, either as once, few or many, or as a class for expanded clones.

j_call | d_call | clone_size | v_call | cdr3_nt | cdr3_aa
TRBJ1-5 | NA | NA | TRBV4-1 | TGCGCCAGCAGCCTCGGTGGTCTAGGAATAGGCAATCAGCCCCAGCATTTT | CASSLGGLGIGNQPQHF
TRBJ2-7 | TRBD1 | NA | TRBV27 | TGTGCCAGCAGTTTAAAGGGACAGATAACCTACGAGCAGTACTTC | CASSLKGQITYEQYF
TRBJ1-3 | NA | NA | TRBV27 | TGTGCCAGCAGTCCCCTGAGGGGATCGGGAAACACCATATATTTT | CASSPLRGSGNTIYF
TRBJ2-7 | NA | NA | TRBV15 | TGTGCCACCAGCAGAGAGCCCCCGGGCAGGGCGGACGAGCAGTACTTC | CATSREPPGRADEQYF
TRBJ2-1 | TRBD2 | once | TRBV10-2 | TGCGCCAGCAGTCCGACTAGCGGGAGTTTTGGCAATGAGCAGTTCTTC | CASSPTSGSFGNEQFF
TRBJ1-1 | NA | NA | TRBV19 | TGTGCCAGTAGTCCCCGGGACACACTCACTGAAGCTTTCTTT | CASSPRDTLTEAFF
TRBJ1-1 | NA | NA | TRBV27 | TGTGCCAGCAGTTTAACAGGGAGAGCTGAAGCTTTCTTT | CASSLTGRAEAFF
TRBJ2-1 | NA | NA | TRBV27 | TGTGCCAGCAGTTCGCCTAATGAGCAGTTCTTC | CASSSPNEQFF
TRBJ2-7 | NA | NA | TRBV2 | TGTGCCAGCAGTGGGTTTGGCAGGGGATTGGAGCAGTACTTC | CASSGFGRGLEQYF
TRBJ2-3 | NA | NA | TRBV4-1 | TGCGCCAGCAGCCAAGATCACGTGGGCGGGAACACAGATACGCAGTATTTT | CASSQDHVGGNTDTQYF
TRBJ1-2 | TRBD1 | once | TRBV28 | TGTGCCAGCAGCTGGGGACAGGGCGGACCCTATGGCTACACCTTC | CASSWGQGGPYGYTF
TRBJ2-1 | NA | few | TRBV11-2 | TGTGCCAGCAGCCCCCCACGGGGTGAGCAGTTCTTC | CASSPPRGEQFF
TRBJ2-1 | NA | once | TRBV29-1 | TGCAGCGCCAACCTTGTTGACAATGAGCAGTTCTTC | CSANLVDNEQFF
TRBJ1-5 | NA | NA | TRBV7-8 | TGTGCCAGCAGCTTAGTTTCTCAACAGCCCCAGCATTTT | CASSLVSQQPQHF
TRBJ1-5 | NA | NA | TRBV19 | TGTGCCAGTAGTCCGTTTTCAGAGAAGAATCAGCCCCAGCATTTT | CASSPFSEKNQPQHF
TRBJ2-7 | TRBD1 | NA | TRBV7-9 | TGTGCCAGCAGCTTCGGGACAGGTATCTCCTACGAGCAGTACTTC | CASSFGTGISYEQYF
TRBJ2-7 | TRBD1 | NA | TRBV7-7 | TGTGCCAGCAGCTTAGGGGCGGGACAGGGGGCCTGGGAGCAGTACTTC | CASSLGAGQGAWEQYF
TRBJ2-7 | TRBD1 | NA | TRBV27 | TGTGCCAGCAGTTTCGGCGGACAGGGGGTCGAGCAGTACTTC | CASSFGGQGVEQYF
TRBJ1-2 | NA | once | TRBV11-2 | TGTGCCAGCAGCTTAGACTCGGGACACCGACTTTATGGCTACACCTTC | CASSLDSGHRLYGYTF
TRBJ2-1 | TRBD2 | NA | TRBV15 | TGTGCCACCAGCAGAGCCGGGACTAGCGGGAGGTTTGATGAGCAGTTCTTC | CATSRAGTSGRFDEQFF
TRBJ2-7 | NA | NA | TRBV29-1 | TGCAGCGTTGAAGACCTAGGCCTGGGGGGCTACGAGCAGTACTTC | CSVEDLGLGGYEQYF
TRBJ2-1 | NA | NA | TRBV2 | TGTGCCAGCAGTGAAGCGGACGTGGATGAGCAGTTCTTC | CASSEADVDEQFF
TRBJ2-5 | NA | NA | TRBV11-2 | TGTGCCAGCAGCTTAGTTCCGAAAGAGGTTTTCGAGACCCAGTACTTC | CASSLVPKEVFETQYF
TRBJ2-3 | TRBD2 | NA | TRBV5-1 | TGCGCCAGCAGCTTAGCGGGGCTACCCCTCCATACGCAGTATTTT | CASSLAGLPLHTQYF
TRBJ2-2 | TRBD2 | NA | TRBV28 | TGTGCCAGCCTCCCACCCTGGCGGGAGGCGAGAAGGAGGGAGCTGTTTTTT | CASLPPWREARRRELFF
TRBJ2-3 | TRBD2 | NA | TRBV9 | TGTGCCAGCAGCGTGGAAGGGACTAGCGAGAGTCACACAGATACGCAGTATTTT | CASSVEGTSESHTDTQYF
TRBJ1-5 | NA | NA | TRBV15 | TGTGCCACCAGCAGAGATTTGGGGGCAAATCAGCCCCAGCATTTT | CATSRDLGANQPQHF
TRBJ1-5 | NA | NA | TRBV19 | TGTGCCAGTAGTATCAGACAGGTCCATCAGCCCCAGCATTTT | CASSIRQVHQPQHF
TRBJ2-7 | NA | NA | TRBV7-9 | TGTGCCAGCAGCTCCGGGACCCCGGACTACGAGCAGTACTTC | CASSSGTPDYEQYF
TRBJ2-7 | TRBD2 | NA | TRBV5-4 | TGTGCCAGCAGCTTGGGCGGGAGTGAGCAGTACTTC | CASSLGGSEQYF
TRBJ2-1 | TRBD1 | NA | TRBV10-3 | TGTGCCATCAGTGGGGGACAGGGGCCTAACAATGAGCAGTTCTTC | CAISGGQGPNNEQFF
TRBJ2-7 | NA | few | TRBV11-2 | TGTGCCAGCAGCTCATACGAGCAGTACTTC | CASSSYEQYF